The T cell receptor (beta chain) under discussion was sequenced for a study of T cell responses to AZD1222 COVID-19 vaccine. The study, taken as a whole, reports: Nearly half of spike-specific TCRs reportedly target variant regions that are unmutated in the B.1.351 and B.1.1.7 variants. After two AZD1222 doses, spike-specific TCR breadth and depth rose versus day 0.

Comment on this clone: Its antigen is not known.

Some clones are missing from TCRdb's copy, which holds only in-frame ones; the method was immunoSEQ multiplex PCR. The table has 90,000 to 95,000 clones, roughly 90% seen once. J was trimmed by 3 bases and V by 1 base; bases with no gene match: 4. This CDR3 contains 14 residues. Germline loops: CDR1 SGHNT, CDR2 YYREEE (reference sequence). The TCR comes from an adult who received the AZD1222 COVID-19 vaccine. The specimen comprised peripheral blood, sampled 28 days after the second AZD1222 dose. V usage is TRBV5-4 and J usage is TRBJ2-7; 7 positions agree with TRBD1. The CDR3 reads CASSLRTGRYEQYF. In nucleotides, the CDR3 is TGTGCCAGCAGCTTGAGGACAGGACGCTACGAGCAGTACTTC. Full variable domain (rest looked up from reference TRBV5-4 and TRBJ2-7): ETGVTQSPTHLIKTRGQQVTLRCSSQSGHNTVSWYQQALGQGPQFIFQYYREEENGRGNFPPRFSGLQFPNYSSELNVNALELDDSALYLCASSLRTGRYEQYFGPGTRLTVT.